Listed here are 11 T cell receptor beta chains from one sample, sequenced in a study of CD8+ T cells in alopecia areata. TCR sequencing used cDNA made by reverse transcription of extracted RNA. Using immunoSEQ multiplex PCR, the repertoire was profiled, and TCRdb retains in-frame clones only, with some absent. The table lists 200,000 to 250,000 clones, roughly 50% of them singletons, with nearly 5% in the top ten. The sample comprised CD8+ T cells sorted from blood. The receptor set was obtained from a human donor in good health.

This rearrangement joins TRBV21-1 to TRBJ1-2. TRBV21-1 is a listed pseudogene. The CDR3 contains 11 residues. DNA for the CDR3: TGTGCCAGCCGGGCAACTTATGGCTACACCTTC. Residues: CASRATYGYTF.

This clone occurred a few times. The chain carries TRBV5-4 and TRBJ2-7, with D possibly TRBD2 on 6 matching bases. V dropped 0 bases and J dropped 3 bases, with 19 bases sitting between them. The CDR3 consists of 17 residues. CDR1 is SGHNT and CDR2 is YYREEE in the germline V gene (reference sequence). The CDR3 DNA is TGTGCCAGCAGCTTGGCCGGGGCGGGGACCGCGGGCTACGAGCAGTACTTC. This gives the protein CASSLAGAGTAGYEQYF.

This chain joins TRBV27 and TRBJ1-2, with a weak D call TRBD1 (6 bases). CDR3 length equals 14 residues. V was trimmed by 6 bases and J by 6 bases, leaving 17 bases between them. Germline V gene data show CDR1 as MNHEY and CDR2 as SMNVEV (reference sequence). In nucleotides, the CDR3 is TGTGCCAGCAGATCAGCAGGGGTAGTCGATGGCTACACCTTC. Its protein product is CASRSAGVVDGYTF.

In its sample, this clone was seen a few times. The chain employs TRBV7-9 and TRBJ2-5, with D unclear. In germline, CDR1 is SEHNR, CDR2 FQNEAQ (reference sequence). Trimming removed 2 bases from V and 1 base from J, with 2 bases in between. The CDR3 is made up of 12 amino acids. The CDR3 sequence: CASSLPQETQYF. In DNA, the CDR3 is TGTGCCAGCAGCTTACCCCAAGAGACCCAGTACTTC. Variable domain in full (rest from reference TRBV7-9 and TRBJ2-5): DTGVSQNPRHKITKRGQNVTFRCDPISEHNRLYWYRQTLGQGPEFLTYFQNEAQLEKSRLLSDRFSAERPKGSFSTLEIQRTEQGDSAMYLCASSLPQETQYFGPGTRLLVL.

V usage is TRBV11-2 and J usage is TRBJ2-7; TRBD2 aligns across 13 bases. The CDR3 has 15 residues. The V segment lost 4 bases and the J segment 2 bases; nucleotides outside the gene matches: 2. In germline, CDR1 is SGHAT, CDR2 FQNNGV. CDR3 loop: CASSSGLAGTYEQYF. For the CDR3, the DNA is TGTGCCAGCAGCTCGGGACTAGCGGGAACCTACGAGCAGTACTTC.

In this sample, this clone turned up once. The rearrangement uses TRBV29-1 and TRBJ1-2; D gene ambiguous. The CDR3 spans 11 residues. V gave up 2 bases and J gave up 4 bases, with 5 bases separating them. Germline CDR1 and CDR2: SQVTM and ANQGSEA. CDR3 coding DNA: TGCAGCGTTGAATCCTCCTATGGCTACACCTTC. The encoded protein is CSVESSYGYTF.

The chain couples TRBV25-1 to TRBJ2-5, with D unresolved. Trimming pared 5 bases from V and 1 base from J, leaving 8 bases between. CDR1 and CDR2 from the germline V gene are MGHDK and SYGVNS. The CDR3 has 13 amino acids. The CDR3 sequence is CASSMGSQETQYF. The DNA of the CDR3 is TGTGCCAGCAGTATGGGATCCCAAGAGACCCAGTACTTC.

This clone turned up a few times. This sequence joins TRBV4-1 and TRBJ1-2; possibly TRBD1 for D (5 bases). The CDR3 runs to 15 residues. Germline loops: CDR1 MGHRA, CDR2 YSYEKL. V gave up 1 base and J gave up 6 bases, with 15 bases separating them. The CDR3 bases are TGCGCCAGCAGCCAAGCTTACGGGGGAAGTGATGGCTACACCTTC. It codes for CASSQAYGGSDGYTF.

The genes are TRBV13 and TRBJ2-7, with a tentative D call TRBD1 (6 bases). The germline V gene has CDR1 PRHDT and CDR2 FYEKMQ (reference sequence). V was cut by 5 bases and J by 7 bases, with 9 bases left in between. This CDR3 has 11 residues. CDR3 bases: TGTGCCAGCAGCATACAGGGTGAGCAGTACTTC. Its translation: CASSIQGEQYF. The full variable domain, in which reference TRBV13 and TRBJ2-7 provide the parts outside the CDR3, is AAGVIQSPRHLIKEKRETATLKCYPIPRHDTVYWYQQGPGQDPQFLISFYEKMQSDKGSIPDRFSAQQFSDYHSELNMSSLELGDSALYFCASSIQGEQYFGPGTRLTVT.

The rearrangement uses TRBV2 and TRBJ2-3; tentative D call: TRBD1 (6 bases). The CDR3 contains 12 residues. With 7 bases removed from V and 3 bases from J, the gap between germline ends came to 8 bases. Germline CDR1 reads SNHLY; CDR2 reads FYNNEI. CDR3 coding DNA: TGTGCCAGCACCCAGGGGACAGATACGCAGTATTTT. Translation gives CASTQGTDTQYF.

This chain uses TRBV7-9 with TRBJ1-4; D possibly corresponds to TRBD1 (5 bases). This CDR3 region has 13 residues. Germline CDR1 is SEHNR and CDR2 is FQNEAQ (reference sequence). The germline V and J ends were trimmed by 8 bases and 4 bases, with 11 bases remaining between them. Here the CDR3 reads CASGRDDNEKLFF. The CDR3 bases are TGTGCCAGCGGCAGGGACGATAATGAAAAACTGTTTTTT.